This T cell receptor beta chain was documented in a study of T cell clonotyping in hematopoietic cell transplantation. Study in general: Pretransplant recipient samples were taken after cytoreduction.

Study-wide results and caveats: Graft donor and pretransplant recipient Inverse Simpson Index values predicted broader posttransplant TCR diversity.

The time point denotes: recipient sample about 28 days before transplant, after cytoreduction. The germline V and J ends were trimmed by 3 bases and 8 bases, with 7 bases remaining between them. The germline V gene encodes CDR1 GTSNPN and CDR2 SVGIG (reference sequence). The CDR3 has 10 residues. Note on this clone: Its specificity is not known.

Here immunoSEQ multiplex PCR was the method, and the copy in TCRdb shows in-frame clones only, minus some. The table includes some 7,000 clones, 88% detected once. The sample consisted of peripheral blood mononuclear cells, taken before stem cell transplant. The chain employs TRBV30 and TRBJ1-2; tentatively, D is TRBD1 (5 bases). This sequence originates from a young man with acute myeloid leukemia. Some clones in this sample may be carry-over from other donors' samples. Here the CDR3 DNA reads TGTGCCTGGAGGAAGGGGGGCTACACCTTC. This translates into CAWRKGGYTF.